The clone carrying this T cell receptor beta chain was seen at least ten times. The entry originates in a study of metastatic and nonmetastatic thyroid tumors. This CDR3 spans 14 amino acids. Trimming removed 3 bases from V and 7 bases from J, with 13 bases in between. Germline CDR1 is SGHRS and CDR2 is YFSETQ. In the original analysis: The study's classifier, a distant-metastasis tool for papillary thyroid cancer, was built using CDR3 differences across clinicopathological groups. TCRdb reprocessed the PCR reads via MiXCR. TCRdb assigned the V and J calls; the authors' analysis was not used. Here the sample spans 89,000 or so clones, 8% to 9.5% being singletons. The entire patient cohort was treatment-naive prior to thyroid surgery.

V usage is TRBV5-1 and J usage is TRBJ2-2; possibly TRBD1 for D (6 bases). This TCR derives from a female donor with papillary thyroid cancer or a benign thyroid nodule (not recorded which). Some clones in this sample may be carry-over from other donors' samples. The sequenced sample was blood. This CDR3 is CASSSTGPNGELFF. The CDR3 DNA follows: TGCGCCAGCAGCTCAACAGGGCCGAACGGGGAGCTGTTTTTT.